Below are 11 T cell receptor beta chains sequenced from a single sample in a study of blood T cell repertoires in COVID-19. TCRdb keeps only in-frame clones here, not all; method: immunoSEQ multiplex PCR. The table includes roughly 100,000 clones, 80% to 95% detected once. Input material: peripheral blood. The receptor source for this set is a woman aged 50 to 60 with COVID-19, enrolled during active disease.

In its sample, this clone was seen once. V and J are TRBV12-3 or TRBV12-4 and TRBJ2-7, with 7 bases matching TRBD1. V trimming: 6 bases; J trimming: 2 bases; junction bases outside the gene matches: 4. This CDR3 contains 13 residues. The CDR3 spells CASSPGQPYEQYF. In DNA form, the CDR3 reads TGTGCCAGCAGCCCGGGACAGCCCTACGAGCAGTACTTC.

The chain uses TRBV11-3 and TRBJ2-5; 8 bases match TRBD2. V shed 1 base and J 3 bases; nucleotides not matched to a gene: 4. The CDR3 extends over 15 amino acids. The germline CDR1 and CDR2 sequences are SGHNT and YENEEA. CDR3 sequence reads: CASSLGVGGEETQYF. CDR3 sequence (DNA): TGTGCCAGCAGCTTAGGTGTCGGGGGGGAAGAGACCCAGTACTTC.

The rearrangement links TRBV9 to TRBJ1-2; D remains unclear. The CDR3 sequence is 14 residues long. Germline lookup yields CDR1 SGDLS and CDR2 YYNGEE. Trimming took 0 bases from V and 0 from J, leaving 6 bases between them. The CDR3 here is CASSVGETNYGYTF. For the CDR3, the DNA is TGTGCCAGCAGCGTAGGGGAGACTAACTATGGCTACACCTTC.

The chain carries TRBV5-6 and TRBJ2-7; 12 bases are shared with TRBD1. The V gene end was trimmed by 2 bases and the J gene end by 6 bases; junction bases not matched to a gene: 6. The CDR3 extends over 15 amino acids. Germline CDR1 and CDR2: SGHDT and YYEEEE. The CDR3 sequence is CASSLLGQGALEQYF. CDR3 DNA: TGTGCCAGCAGCTTACTGGGACAGGGGGCTCTCGAGCAGTACTTC.

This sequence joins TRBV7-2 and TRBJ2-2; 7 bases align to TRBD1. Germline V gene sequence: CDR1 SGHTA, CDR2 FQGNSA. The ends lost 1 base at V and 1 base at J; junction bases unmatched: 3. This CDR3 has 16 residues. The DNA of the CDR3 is TGTGCCAGCAGCTTAGGACAGGGATGGAACACCGGGGAGCTGTTTTTT. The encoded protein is CASSLGQGWNTGELFF.

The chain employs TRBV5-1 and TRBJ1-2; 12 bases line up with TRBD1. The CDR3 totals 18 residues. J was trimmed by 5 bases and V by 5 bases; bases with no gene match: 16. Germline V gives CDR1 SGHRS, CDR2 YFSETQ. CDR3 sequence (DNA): TGCGCCAGCAGGCGAACGGGCGGGACAGGGGGCCGAAATTATGGCTACACCTTC. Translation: CASRRTGGTGGRNYGYTF.

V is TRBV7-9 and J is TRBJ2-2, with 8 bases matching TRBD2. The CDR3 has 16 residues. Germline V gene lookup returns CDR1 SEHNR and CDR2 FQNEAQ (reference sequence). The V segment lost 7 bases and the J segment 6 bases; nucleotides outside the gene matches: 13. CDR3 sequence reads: CASTTGGHSGAGELFF. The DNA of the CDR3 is TGTGCCAGCACCACGGGGGGGCACAGCGGCGCCGGGGAGCTGTTTTTT.

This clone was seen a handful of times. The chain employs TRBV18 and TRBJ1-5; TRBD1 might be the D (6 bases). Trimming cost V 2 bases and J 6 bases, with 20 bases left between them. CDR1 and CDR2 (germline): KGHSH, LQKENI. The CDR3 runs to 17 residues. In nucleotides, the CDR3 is TGTGCCAGCTCACCAAACCGCGCGGGGGGCGGCGGTCAGCCCCAGCATTTT. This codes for CASSPNRAGGGGQPQHF.

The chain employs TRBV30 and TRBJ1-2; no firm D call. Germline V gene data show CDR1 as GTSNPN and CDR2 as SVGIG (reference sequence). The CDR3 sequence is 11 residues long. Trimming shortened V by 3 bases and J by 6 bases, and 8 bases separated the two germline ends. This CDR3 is CAWRDLDGYTF. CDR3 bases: TGTGCCTGGAGGGACTTAGATGGCTACACCTTC.

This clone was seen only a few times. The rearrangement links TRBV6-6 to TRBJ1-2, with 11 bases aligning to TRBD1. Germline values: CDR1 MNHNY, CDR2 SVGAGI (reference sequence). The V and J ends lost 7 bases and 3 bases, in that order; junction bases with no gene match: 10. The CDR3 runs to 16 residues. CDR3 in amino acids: CASTLTGTGGDYGYTF. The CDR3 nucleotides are TGTGCCAGCACCTTAACGGGGACAGGGGGAGACTATGGCTACACCTTC.

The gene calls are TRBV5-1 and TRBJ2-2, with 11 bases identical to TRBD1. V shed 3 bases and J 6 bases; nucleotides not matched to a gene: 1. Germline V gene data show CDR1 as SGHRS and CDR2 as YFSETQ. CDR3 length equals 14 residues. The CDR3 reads CASSWTGGAGELFF. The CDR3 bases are TGCGCCAGCAGCTGGACAGGGGGCGCCGGGGAGCTGTTTTTT. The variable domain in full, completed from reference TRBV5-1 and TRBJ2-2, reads KAGVTQTPRYLIKTRGQQVTLSCSPISGHRSVSWYQQTPGQGLQFLFEYFSETQRNKGNFPGRFSGRQFSNSRSEMNVSTLELGDSALYLCASSWTGGAGELFFGEGSRLTVL.